Listed below are T cell receptor beta chains from one sample, sequenced in a study of T cell repertoires in cytomegalovirus infection. One entry per CDR3 protein, called by TCRdb with MiXCR from the reads. The sample includes roughly 760,000 distinct CDR3 sequences, roughly 36% of them seen just once. The specimen was PBMCs. The receptors were sampled from a human donor in good health (CMV status not recorded). Some clones in this sample may be carry-over from other donors' samples. The CDR3 runs from the conserved cysteine through the conserved F or W. The order of the fields is V gene, D gene, J gene, clone size, CDR3 DNA, CDR3 protein. A D gene is named only where the DNA matches it firmly. Only some rows state a clone size, as once, few, many or a class for expanded clones.

TRBV20-1	NA	TRBJ2-3	NA	TGCAGTGCTAGTCCTCCCAGGGTAGGCACAGATACGCAGTATTTT	CSASPPRVGTDTQYF
TRBV7-9	TRBD1	TRBJ2-7	few	TGTGCCAGCAGCGTGACCGGGACAGCTGATTACGAGCAGTACTTC	CASSVTGTADYEQYF
TRBV29-1	TRBD1	TRBJ1-1	NA	TGCAGCGTTGAGAGCGGTCGGACAGGGACTATCCTAATGAACACTGAAGCTTTCTTT	CSVESGRTGTILMNTEAFF
TRBV7-8	TRBD2	TRBJ2-3	few	TGTGCCAGCAGCTTAGTAGCGGGAGGGCCTCGGACAGATACGCAGTATTTT	CASSLVAGGPRTDTQYF
TRBV6-2/TRBV6-3	TRBD1	TRBJ2-7	many	TGTGCCAGCAGTAAGGGGGACAGGGAATACTACGAGCAGTACTTC	CASSKGDREYYEQYF
TRBV6-5	TRBD1	TRBJ1-1	NA	TGTGCCAGCAGTAGGGACAGGGTAACCACTGAAGCTTTCTTT	CASSRDRVTTEAFF
TRBV20-1	NA	TRBJ1-2	few	TGCAGTTCATCGGGGCCAGGGGTTTATGGCTACACCTTC	CSSSGPGVYGYTF
TRBV7-2	TRBD2	TRBJ2-3	many	TGTGCCAGCAGCTTTAGCGGGGGGGCGTGGGATACGCAGTATTTT	CASSFSGGAWDTQYF
TRBV7-9	NA	TRBJ2-1	NA	TGTGCCAGCAGCTTAGATAGGGTTTTGGCGGCGACCTACAATGAGCATTTCTTC	CASSLDRVLAATYNEHFF
TRBV5-1	NA	TRBJ1-5	NA	TGCGCTAGCAGCTTGGGCACACATCAGCCCCACCATTTT	CASSLGTHQPHHF
TRBV20-1	NA	TRBJ1-5	few	TGCAGTGCTAGGTACCAGCGGACGGATCAGCCCCAGCATTTT	CSARYQRTDQPQHF
TRBV7-6	NA	TRBJ2-3	many	TGTGCCAGCAGCCGGAGGGCTAACACAGATACGCAGTATTTT	CASSRRANTDTQYF
TRBV11-2	NA	TRBJ2-1	once	TGTGCCAGCACCCTAGAGAGGGGCAACAATGAGCAGTTCTTC	CASTLERGNNEQFF
TRBV4-1	NA	TRBJ2-3	few	TGCGCCAGCAGCCAAACCCTTGACATAAGCACAGATACGCAGTATTTT	CASSQTLDISTDTQYF
TRBV12-3/TRBV12-4	NA	TRBJ1-2	many	TGTGCCAGCAGTTTCAAGGGCTCTACGAGCTACACCTTC	CASSFKGSTSYTF
TRBV27	NA	TRBJ2-3	NA	TGTGCCAGCACTCCCCTTGGGACAGATACGCAGTATTTT	CASTPLGTDTQYF
TRBV6-1	NA	TRBJ2-1	few	TGTGCCAGCAGTGAATGGGAGAGCTCCTACAATGAGCAGTTCTTC	CASSEWESSYNEQFF
TRBV5-1	TRBD2	TRBJ2-3	NA	TGCGCCAGCAGCTCGGGACTAGCGGGAGGCGGATACACAGATACGCAGTATTTT	CASSSGLAGGGYTDTQYF
TRBV2	NA	TRBJ1-6	NA	TGTGCCAGCACTGTGGCGTCCAATTCACCCCTCCACTTT	CASTVASNSPLHF
TRBV20-1	NA	TRBJ1-1	NA	TGCAGTGCTAGAACTGAAGCTTTCTTT	CSARTEAFF
TRBV28	NA	TRBJ1-2	few	TGTGCCAGCAGTCTCTCAAGGGGATTCGGAGGCTACACCTTC	CASSLSRGFGGYTF
TRBV7-9	NA	TRBJ2-7	NA	TGTGCCAGCAGCTTAGCCGACGGGGAGCAGTACTTC	CASSLADGEQYF
TRBV5-5	NA	TRBJ1-6	NA	TGTGCCAGCAGCCCGCGGGCCTGGGAATCACCCCTCCACTTT	CASSPRAWESPLHF
TRBV7-2	TRBD2	TRBJ2-1	few	TGTGCCAGCAGCTCCCACCCGACTAGCGGAGCCTACAATGAGCAGTTCTTC	CASSSHPTSGAYNEQFF
TRBV20-1	NA	TRBJ2-1	few	TGCAGTGCTAGAGATCAGGGCGGACACTCCTACAATGAGCAGTTCTTC	CSARDQGGHSYNEQFF
TRBV6-2/TRBV6-3	NA	TRBJ1-1	few	TGTGCCAGCAGTCACGAGGGAGGGTCTTTCTTT	CASSHEGGSFF